The sequence of this T cell receptor beta chain was determined in a study of regulatory T cells in long-lasting Graves disease. Study conclusions and caveats: Repertoires from persistent disease leaned toward TRBV28, TRBJ1-2 and TRBJ2-5.

Through Arm-PCR of CDR3 regions and iRepertoire HTBI primers, TCR beta libraries were built. In TCRdb, the multiplex PCR reads were re-called with MiXCR into one record per CDR3 protein. The sample gives approximately 390,000 distinct CDR3 sequences, under 20% of which show up once; 20% to 25% is in the top ten. This clonotype occurred many times. Its antigen remains unknown. Time point defined: newly diagnosed GD, antithyroid drugs for less than 3 months. PBMC-derived RNA was used for the TCR library. In this cohort, patients came from an endocrinology department located in Xi'an, China. The germline V gene has CDR1 MNHNS and CDR2 SASEGT. The V and J ends lost 1 base and 2 bases respectively, with 9 bases between them. The CDR3 runs to 15 residues. This sample also appeared in a second study, on T cells in Graves' hyperthyroidism and ophthalmopathy. That work states: In the first-round RT-PCR of the TCR CDR3, the HTBI primer set was used.

Material: peripheral blood mononuclear cells (PBMCs), obtained at new diagnosis, from a patient treated with antithyroid drugs. This clonotype was obtained from a woman aged 18-29 years with Graves disease. The chain uses TRBV6-1 and TRBJ1-5; no definite D call. The CDR3 sequence: CASSEGVGGNQPQHF. The CDR3 DNA follows: TGTGCCAGCAGTGAAGGGGTCGGGGGCAATCAGCCCCAGCATTTT.